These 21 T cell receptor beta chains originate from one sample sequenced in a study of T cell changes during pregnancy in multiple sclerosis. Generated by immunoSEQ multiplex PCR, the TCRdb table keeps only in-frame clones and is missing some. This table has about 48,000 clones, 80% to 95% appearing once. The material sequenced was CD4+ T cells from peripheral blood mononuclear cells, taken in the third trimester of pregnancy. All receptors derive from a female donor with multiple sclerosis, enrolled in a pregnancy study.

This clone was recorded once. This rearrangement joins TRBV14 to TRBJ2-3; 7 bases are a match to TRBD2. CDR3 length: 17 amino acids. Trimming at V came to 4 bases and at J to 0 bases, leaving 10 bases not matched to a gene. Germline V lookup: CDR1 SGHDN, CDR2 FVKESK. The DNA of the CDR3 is TGTGCCAGCAGCCCCTTCGCTGGCGGGGGTAGCACAGATACGCAGTATTTT. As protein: CASSPFAGGGSTDTQYF.

CDR3 nucleotide sequence: TGTGCCAGCAGCTTAGGAGGTGCTAGCGGAACCTACAATGAGCAGTTCTTC. This gives the protein CASSLGGASGTYNEQFF. The gene calls are TRBV7-9 and TRBJ2-1; 7 bases agree with TRBD2. Germline loops: CDR1 SEHNR, CDR2 FQNEAQ (reference sequence). CDR3 size: 17 residues. With 1 base clipped from V and 2 bases from J, the junction kept 8 bases outside the gene matches. The whole variable domain, filled in from reference TRBV7-9 and TRBJ2-1, reads DTGVSQNPRHKITKRGQNVTFRCDPISEHNRLYWYRQTLGQGPEFLTYFQNEAQLEKSRLLSDRFSAERPKGSFSTLEIQRTEQGDSAMYLCASSLGGASGTYNEQFFGPGTRLTVL.

This CDR3 is CASSLGTGQEEKLFF. CDR3 nucleotides: TGTGCCAGCAGCTTAGGGACAGGGCAGGAGGAAAAACTGTTTTTT. The chain uses TRBV7-9 and TRBJ1-4; 8 nucleotides match TRBD1. Trimming took 1 base from V and 8 from J; bases not matched to a gene: 6. CDR3 length: 15 residues. Germline V gives CDR1 SEHNR, CDR2 FQNEAQ (reference sequence). The full variable domain, with the rest looked up from reference TRBV7-9 and TRBJ1-4, is DTGVSQNPRHKITKRGQNVTFRCDPISEHNRLYWYRQTLGQGPEFLTYFQNEAQLEKSRLLSDRFSAERPKGSFSTLEIQRTEQGDSAMYLCASSLGTGQEEKLFFGSGTQLSVL.

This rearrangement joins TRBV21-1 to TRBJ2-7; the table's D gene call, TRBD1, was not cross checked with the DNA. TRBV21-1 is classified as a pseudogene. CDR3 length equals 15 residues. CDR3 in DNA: TGTGCCAGCAGCAAATCAATCAACAGGGAAGGCGAGCAGTACTTC. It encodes CASSKSINREGEQYF.

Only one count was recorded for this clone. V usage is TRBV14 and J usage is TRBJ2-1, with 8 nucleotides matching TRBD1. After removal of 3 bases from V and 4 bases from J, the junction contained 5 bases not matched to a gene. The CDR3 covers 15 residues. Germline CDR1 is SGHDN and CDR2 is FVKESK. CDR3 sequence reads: CASSHLGQGYNEQFF. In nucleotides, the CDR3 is TGTGCCAGCAGCCACTTAGGACAGGGATACAATGAGCAGTTCTTC.

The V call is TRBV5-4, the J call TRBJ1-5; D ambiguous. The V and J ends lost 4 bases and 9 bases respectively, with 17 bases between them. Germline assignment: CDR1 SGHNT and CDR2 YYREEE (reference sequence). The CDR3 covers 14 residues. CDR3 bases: TGTGCCAGCAGCCCCGAGGGCGCCAAGGGGCCCCAGCATTTT. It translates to CASSPEGAKGPQHF. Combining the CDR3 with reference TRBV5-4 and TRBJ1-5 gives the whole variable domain ETGVTQSPTHLIKTRGQQVTLRCSSQSGHNTVSWYQQALGQGPQFIFQYYREEENGRGNFPPRFSGLQFPNYSSELNVNALELDDSALYLCASSPEGAKGPQHFGDGTRLSIL.

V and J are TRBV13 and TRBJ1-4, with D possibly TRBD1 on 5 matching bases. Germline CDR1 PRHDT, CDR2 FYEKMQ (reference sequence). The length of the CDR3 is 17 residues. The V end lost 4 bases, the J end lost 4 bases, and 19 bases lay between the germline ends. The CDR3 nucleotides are TGTGCCAGCAGCTCAACAAACAAGCAGGGCCATAATGAAAAACTGTTTTTT. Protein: CASSSTNKQGHNEKLFF. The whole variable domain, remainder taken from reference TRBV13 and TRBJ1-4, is AAGVIQSPRHLIKEKRETATLKCYPIPRHDTVYWYQQGPGQDPQFLISFYEKMQSDKGSIPDRFSAQQFSDYHSELNMSSLELGDSALYFCASSSTNKQGHNEKLFFGSGTQLSVL.

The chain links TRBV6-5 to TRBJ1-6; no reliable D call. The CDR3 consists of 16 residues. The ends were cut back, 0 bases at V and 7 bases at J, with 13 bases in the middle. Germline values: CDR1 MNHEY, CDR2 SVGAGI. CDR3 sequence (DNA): TGTGCCAGCAGTTACTCAGTTCCGGGTTCGAATTCACCCCTCCACTTT. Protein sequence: CASSYSVPGSNSPLHF.

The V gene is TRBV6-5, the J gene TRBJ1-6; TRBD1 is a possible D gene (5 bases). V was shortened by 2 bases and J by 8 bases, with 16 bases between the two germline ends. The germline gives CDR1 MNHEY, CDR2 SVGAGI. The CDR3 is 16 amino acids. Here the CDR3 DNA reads TGTGCCAGCAGTTACCCCTCGGGGGGAATGCATTCACCCCTCCACTTT. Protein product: CASSYPSGGMHSPLHF.

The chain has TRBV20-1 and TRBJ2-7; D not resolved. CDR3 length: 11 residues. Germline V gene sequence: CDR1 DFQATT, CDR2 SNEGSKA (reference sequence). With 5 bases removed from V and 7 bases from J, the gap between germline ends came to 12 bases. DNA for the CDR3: TGCAGTGCTCGCGGTCTCCAAGAGCAGTACTTC. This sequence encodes CSARGLQEQYF.

CDR3 protein: CASRWDRSQPQHF. The CDR3 DNA sequence: TGTGCCAGCAGATGGGACAGGAGCCAGCCCCAGCATTTT. The chain carries TRBV6-5 and TRBJ1-5, with 8 bases aligning to TRBD1. J was trimmed by 7 bases and V by 6 bases; bases with no gene match: 5. The CDR3 spans 13 residues. Looked up from germline, CDR1 is MNHEY and CDR2 is SVGAGI.

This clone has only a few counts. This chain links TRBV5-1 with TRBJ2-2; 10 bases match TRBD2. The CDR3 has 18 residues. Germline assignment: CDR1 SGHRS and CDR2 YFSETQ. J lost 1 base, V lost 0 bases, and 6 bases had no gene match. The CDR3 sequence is CASSLELAGALNTGELFF. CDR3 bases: TGCGCCAGCAGCTTGGAGCTAGCGGGGGCCCTGAACACCGGGGAGCTGTTTTTT.

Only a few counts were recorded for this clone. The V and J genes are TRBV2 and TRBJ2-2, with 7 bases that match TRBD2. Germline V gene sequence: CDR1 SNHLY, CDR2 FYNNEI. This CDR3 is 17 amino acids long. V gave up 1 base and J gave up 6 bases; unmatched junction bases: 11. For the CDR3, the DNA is TGTGCCAGCAGTGAAGGGTTGCGGGGGTGGAATTCCGGGGAGCTGTTTTTT. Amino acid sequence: CASSEGLRGWNSGELFF.

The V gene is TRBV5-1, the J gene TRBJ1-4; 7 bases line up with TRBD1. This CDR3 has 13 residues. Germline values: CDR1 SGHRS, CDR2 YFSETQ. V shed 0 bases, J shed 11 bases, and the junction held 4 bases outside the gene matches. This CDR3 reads CASSLDRGAKLFF. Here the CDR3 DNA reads TGCGCCAGCAGCTTGGACAGGGGTGCGAAACTGTTTTTT.

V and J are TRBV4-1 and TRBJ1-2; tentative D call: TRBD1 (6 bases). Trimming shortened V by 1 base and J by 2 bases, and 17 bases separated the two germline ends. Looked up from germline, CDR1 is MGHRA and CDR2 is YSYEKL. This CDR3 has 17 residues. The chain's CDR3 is CASSQGSGQTKNYGYTF. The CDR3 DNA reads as TGCGCCAGCAGCCAAGGGTCTGGACAGACTAAGAACTATGGCTACACCTTC.

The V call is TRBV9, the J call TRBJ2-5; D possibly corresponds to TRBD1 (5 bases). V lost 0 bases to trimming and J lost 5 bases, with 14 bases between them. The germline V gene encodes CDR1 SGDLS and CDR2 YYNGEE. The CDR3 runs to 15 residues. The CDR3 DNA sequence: TGTGCCAGCAGCGTAGAACTCCAGTGGGGCGAGACCCAGTACTTC. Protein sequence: CASSVELQWGETQYF.

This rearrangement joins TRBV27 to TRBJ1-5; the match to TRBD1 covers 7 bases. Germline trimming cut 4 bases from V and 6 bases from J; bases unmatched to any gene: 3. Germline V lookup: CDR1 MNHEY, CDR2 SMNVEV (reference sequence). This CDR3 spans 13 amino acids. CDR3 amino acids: CASSSGGGQPQHF. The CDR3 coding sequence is TGTGCCAGCAGTTCAGGGGGTGGTCAGCCCCAGCATTTT.

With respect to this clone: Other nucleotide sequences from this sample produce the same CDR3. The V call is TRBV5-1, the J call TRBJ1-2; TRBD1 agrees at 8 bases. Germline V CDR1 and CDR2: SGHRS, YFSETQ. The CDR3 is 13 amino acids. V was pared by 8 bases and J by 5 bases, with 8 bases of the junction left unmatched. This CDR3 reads CASSLDRVYGYTF. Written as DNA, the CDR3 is TGCGCCAGTAGCCTGGACAGGGTTTATGGCTACACCTTC.

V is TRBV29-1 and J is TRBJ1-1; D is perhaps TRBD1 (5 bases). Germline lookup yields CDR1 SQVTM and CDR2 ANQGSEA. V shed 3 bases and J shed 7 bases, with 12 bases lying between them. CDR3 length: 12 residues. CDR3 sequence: CSVDRDHIEAFF. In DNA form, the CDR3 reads TGCAGCGTTGACAGGGATCATATTGAAGCTTTCTTT.

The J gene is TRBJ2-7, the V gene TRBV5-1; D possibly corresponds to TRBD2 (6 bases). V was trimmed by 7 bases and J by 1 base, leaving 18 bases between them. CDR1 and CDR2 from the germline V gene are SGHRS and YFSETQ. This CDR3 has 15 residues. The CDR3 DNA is TGCGCCAGCTCGAGGCCGGGAGCGGAGTCCTACGAGCAGTACTTC. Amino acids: CASSRPGAESYEQYF.

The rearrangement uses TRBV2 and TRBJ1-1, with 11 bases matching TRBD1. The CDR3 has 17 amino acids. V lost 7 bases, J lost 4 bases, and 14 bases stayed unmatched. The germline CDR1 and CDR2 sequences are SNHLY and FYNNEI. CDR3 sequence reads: CASMGTGGVVQGTEAFF. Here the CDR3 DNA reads TGTGCCAGCATGGGGACAGGGGGAGTGGTCCAGGGCACTGAAGCTTTCTTT.